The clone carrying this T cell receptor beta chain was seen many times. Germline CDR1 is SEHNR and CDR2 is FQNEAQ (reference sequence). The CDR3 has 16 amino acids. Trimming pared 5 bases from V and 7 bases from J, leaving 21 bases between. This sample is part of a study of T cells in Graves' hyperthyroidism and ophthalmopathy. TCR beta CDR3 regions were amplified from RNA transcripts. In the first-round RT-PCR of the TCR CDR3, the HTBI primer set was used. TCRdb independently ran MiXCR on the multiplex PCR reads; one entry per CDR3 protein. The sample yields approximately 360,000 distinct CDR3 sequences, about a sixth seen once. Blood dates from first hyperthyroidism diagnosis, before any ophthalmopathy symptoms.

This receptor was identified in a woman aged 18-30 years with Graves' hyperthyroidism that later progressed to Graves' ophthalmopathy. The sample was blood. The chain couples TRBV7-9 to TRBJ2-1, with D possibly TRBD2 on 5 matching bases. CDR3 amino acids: CASSPGGPRGWNEQFF. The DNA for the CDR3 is TGTGCCAGCAGCCCGGGCGGGCCTCGGGGTTGGAATGAGCAGTTCTTC.